This T cell receptor beta chain is drawn from a study of OX40 agonist ivuxolimab in advanced cancers. About the research overall: A mean age of roughly 60 years, range roughly 20 to 90, was recorded, and approximately 79% were male.

Clones were sequenced by immunoSEQ multiplex PCR, and TCRdb holds only the in-frame ones, with some missing. Among roughly 9,200 clones, approximately 70% were seen once, and the ten largest hold about 40%. This clone is medium-sized by share. CDR1 and CDR2 from the germline V gene are MNHEY and SVGAGI. V was pared by 5 bases and J by 4 bases, with 9 bases between. The CDR3 extends over 12 amino acids. Specimen: CD4+ or CD8+ T cells sorted from blood, collected in a trial of the OX40 agonist ivuxolimab. The TCR originated in an adult with an advanced solid tumor such as melanoma, head and neck, liver or kidney cancer. The chain recombines TRBV6-5 with TRBJ2-7; D gene ambiguous. DNA of the CDR3: TGTGCCAGCAGTGAAGATGCATACGAGCAGTACTTC. Protein sequence: CASSEDAYEQYF.